This TCR beta chain is from a study of blood T cell repertoires in COVID-19. Study context: Specimens from acute and convalescent COVID-19 originated in the United States, Italy and Spain. Sample material is recorded as cDNA or gDNA derived from T cells, B-cell-depleted T cells, or PBMCs.

This CDR3 contains 17 residues. The germline CDR1 and CDR2 sequences are SGHDN and FVKESK. V was pared by 3 bases and J by 7 bases, with 7 bases of the junction left unmatched. In the study's own analysis: Reference gene primers were amplified, and this amplification served to estimate nucleated cell counts. The assay was immunoSEQ multiplex PCR, and TCRdb's table has in-frame clones only and misses some. V and J calls and clone size come straight from that table; D and trimming were deduced from the DNA. The sample consists of roughly 100,000 clones, 70% to 90% of them appearing once. The sample consisted of peripheral blood. This clonotype originated in a human donor in a cohort sampled during active COVID-19. The chain has TRBV14 and TRBJ2-1; 15 bases agree with TRBD2. This CDR3 reads CASSQWGLAGGGNEQFF. The CDR3 coding sequence is TGTGCCAGCAGCCAGTGGGGACTAGCGGGAGGAGGGAATGAGCAGTTCTTC.